Detailed here is one T cell receptor beta chain. The antigen it binds to is not known. The record has no base qualities; no much larger clone is one base away. Another Seattle source contributed samples from volunteer blood donors who had recovered from COVID-19. Whole blood was collected in K2EDTA tubes by collaborating institutions according to the institutions' own protocols. For TCRbeta analysis, collaborator samples were shipped as frozen whole blood, as isolated PBMCs, or as DNA extracted from either sample type. The germline V gene (reference sequence) specifies WNHNN as CDR1 and SYGVQD as CDR2. The junction shows trimming of 2 bases on V and 5 bases on J, plus 9 bases between the germline ends. The CDR3 has 13 amino acids, counting the end cysteine and phenylalanine. The retained sequence is limited to the CDR3, 39 bases, with the frame set at the first base. The data stem from a study of blood T cell repertoires in COVID-19 (dated by TCRdb to 2018 to 2021). As for the study more broadly: Collaborator samples came from the United States, Italy and Spain and covered acute and convalescent phases of COVID-19. Where available, HLA class I and class II types were taken from metadata supplied by the sample provider and were not determined by assay-based typing. The repertoires were released in a freely available public database meant as a resource for research on the immune response to SARS-CoV-2. The dataset comprised deeply sampled blood TCRbeta repertoires from subjects exposed to, actively infected with, or recovered from COVID-19. The sample metadata nearly always contained a de-identified subject ID, COVID-19 status, age in years and sex. The material from the prospective study consisted of cDNA or gDNA derived from T cells, B-cell-depleted T cells, or PBMCs. The samples were drawn from the first 160 participants of the ongoing ImmuneRACE study and from 1,254 subjects provided by 6 global collaborators. Broader findings and caveats from the paper: The amount of clinical and demographic metadata varied by source and participant and was provided uncurated.

TCRbeta CDR3 regions were amplified from genomic DNA by means of the immunoSEQ Assay, a bias-controlled multiplex PCR. Turning to the authors' computational methods: The number of nucleated cells in each sample was estimated by amplification of reference gene primers within the assay. Sequence reads were collapsed and filtered to measure the absolute abundance of every unique TCRbeta CDR3 rearrangement. For each sample, productive Simpson clonality was calculated by taking the square root of Simpson's diversity index across productive rearrangements. Held by TCRdb, this immuneACCESS table contains in-frame sequences only and omits some clones. Under half of the omission traces to an unresolved V gene where checked; the cause of the rest is unknown. V, J and clone size derive from that table, while D and trimming were established from the DNA sequence. A total of 200,000 to 300,000 clones appear in this sample, 84% of them only once. 2% to 2.5% of the sample belongs to the ten largest clones.

Sequenced input: peripheral blood. The V and J genes are TRBV10-1 and TRBJ1-2; a confident D gene designation cannot be given. The TCR comes from a man in his forties who had recovered from COVID-19. The nucleotides read TGCGCCAGCAGTGAGGGGCCCCGATATGGCTACACCTTC. Translated, it gives CASSEGPRYGYTF.